These 10 T cell receptor beta chains were all obtained from the same sample, sequenced in a study of response to subunit inactivated influenza vaccine. TCRdb re-called the RT-PCR reads with MiXCR, one entry per CDR3 protein. The repertoire holds approximately 490,000 distinct CDR3 sequences, with 6% to 9% as singletons. Here the sequenced sample was PBMCs from blood, taken less than 30 months after vaccination. The receptors originated from a man between 50 and 75 years old who received an inactivated influenza vaccine.

This clonotype occurred a few times. The CDR3 protein is CSVLKDRVFGEQYF. The CDR3 DNA reads TGCAGCGTCCTGAAGGACAGGGTTTTTGGCGAGCAGTACTTC. J is TRBJ2-7 and V is TRBV29-1; the match to TRBD1 covers 8 bases. The germline gives CDR1 SQVTM, CDR2 ANQGSEA. The J segment lost 6 bases and the V segment lost 6 bases, leaving 13 bases of the junction unmatched. The CDR3 has 14 residues.

This clonotype was counted a few times. The chain links TRBV24-1 to TRBJ2-1; D not resolved. CDR1 and CDR2 (germline): KGHDR, SFDVKD. The CDR3 has 17 residues. The V gene lost 5 bases and the J gene lost 7 bases, with 23 bases spanning the gap. The CDR3 sequence is CATSAQNSPGVQNEQFF. CDR3 nucleotide sequence: TGTGCCACCAGTGCCCAAAATTCCCCTGGGGTCCAAAATGAGCAGTTCTTC.

The chain has TRBV20-1 and TRBJ2-1, with D possibly being TRBD1 or TRBD2 (6 bases each). Germline CDR1 DFQATT, CDR2 SNEGSKA (reference sequence). The length of the CDR3 is 15 residues. V dropped 1 base and J dropped 2 bases, with 12 bases sitting between them. CDR3 in amino acids: CSARVIRGPYNEQFF. The CDR3 bases are TGCAGTGCTAGAGTAATCCGGGGGCCCTACAATGAGCAGTTCTTC.

This clonotype was seen once. Possible read error: a much larger clone is one base away. The V gene is TRBV29-1, the J gene TRBJ2-6; 9 bases align to TRBD2. CDR1 is SQVTM and CDR2 is ANQGSEA in the germline V gene. The CDR3 covers 19 residues. The V and J ends lost 3 bases and 0 bases, in that order; junction bases with no gene match: 12. For the CDR3, the DNA is TGCAGCGTTGAGACACCCGGGATTAGCGGGAGCTCTGGGGCCAACGTCCTGACTTTC. Translation gives CSVETPGISGSSGANVLTF.

Only a few counts were recorded for this clonotype. The chain employs TRBV7-3 and TRBJ2-1; 12 nucleotides agree with TRBD2. Germline V lookup: CDR1 SGHTA, CDR2 FQGTGA. The V gene end was trimmed by 5 bases and the J gene end by 7 bases; junction bases not matched to a gene: 9. The CDR3 totals 16 residues. CDR3 bases: TGTGCCAGCAGCCCCGGTACGACTAGCGGGAGTAATGAGCAGTTCTTC. It yields the protein CASSPGTTSGSNEQFF.

This clonotype has more than one count but fewer than ten. The chain employs TRBV12-3 or TRBV12-4 and TRBJ2-7, with D perhaps TRBD1 (6 bases). With 6 bases removed from V and 12 bases from J, the gap between germline ends came to 21 bases. The CDR3 contains 13 residues. CDR3 coding DNA: TGTGCCAGCAGCTACAGGGCCGCGGTCAGCAGGTACTTC. Protein: CASSYRAAVSRYF.

This clonotype was recorded at least ten times. V and J are TRBV7-2 and TRBJ1-4, with D uncertain. V lost 2 bases to trimming and J lost 2 bases, with 12 bases between them. CDR1 is SGHTA, CDR2 FQGNSA, per germline. The CDR3 is 16 residues long. CDR3 nucleotides: TGTGCCAGCAGCTTATCGAACCCGGCCACTAATGAAAAACTGTTTTTT. Protein: CASSLSNPATNEKLFF.

The chain has TRBV12-3 or TRBV12-4 and TRBJ2-5, with 7 bases lining up with TRBD1. V was clipped by 5 bases and J by 3 bases; unmatched bases: 9. The CDR3 covers 15 residues. As DNA, the CDR3 is TGTGCCAGCAGTCGCCGTGGCAGGGGGAAAGAGACCCAGTACTTC. This gives the protein CASSRRGRGKETQYF.

The chain joins TRBV5-1 to TRBJ2-1; no clear D. This CDR3 comprises 14 residues. Per germline, CDR1 SGHRS and CDR2 YFSETQ. V was shortened by 0 bases and J by 8 bases, with 12 bases between the two germline ends. In nucleotides, the CDR3 is TGCGCCAGCAGCTTGGCCAGGACGGGCTATGAGCAGTTCTTC. It is translated as CASSLARTGYEQFF.

This clonotype showed up just a few times. The chain employs TRBV11-3 and TRBJ2-1; 9 bases align to TRBD2. The length of the CDR3 is 16 residues. Trimming removed 5 bases from V and 6 bases from J; junction bases left unmatched: 11. CDR1 SGHNT and CDR2 YENEEA come from the germline V gene. The CDR3 region has the DNA TGTGCCAGCAGCCCCAATAGCGGGAGTCAGCGCAATGAGCAGTTCTTC. Protein: CASSPNSGSQRNEQFF.